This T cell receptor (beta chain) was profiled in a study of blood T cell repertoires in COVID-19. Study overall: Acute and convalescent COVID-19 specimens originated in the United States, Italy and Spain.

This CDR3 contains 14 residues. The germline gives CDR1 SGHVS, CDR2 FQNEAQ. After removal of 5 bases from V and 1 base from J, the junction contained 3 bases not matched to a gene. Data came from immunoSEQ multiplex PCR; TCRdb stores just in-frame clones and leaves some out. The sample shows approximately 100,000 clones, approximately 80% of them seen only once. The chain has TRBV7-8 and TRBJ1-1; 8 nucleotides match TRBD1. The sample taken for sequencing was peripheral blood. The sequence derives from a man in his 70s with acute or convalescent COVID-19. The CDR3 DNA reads TGTGCCAGCAGCCTCGACAGGGGGAACACTGAAGCTTTCTTT. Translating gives CASSLDRGNTEAFF.